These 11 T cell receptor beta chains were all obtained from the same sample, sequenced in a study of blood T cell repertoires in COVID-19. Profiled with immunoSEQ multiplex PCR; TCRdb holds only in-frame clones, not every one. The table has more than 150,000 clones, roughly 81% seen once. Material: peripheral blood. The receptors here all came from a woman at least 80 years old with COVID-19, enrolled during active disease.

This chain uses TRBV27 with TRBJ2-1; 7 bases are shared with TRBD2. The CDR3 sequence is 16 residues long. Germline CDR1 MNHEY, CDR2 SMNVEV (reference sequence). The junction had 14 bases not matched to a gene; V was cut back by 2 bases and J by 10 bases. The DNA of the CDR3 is TGTGCCAGCAGTTTAGCCAGCGGGACTCCTCAAAGGGAGCAGTTCTTC. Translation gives CASSLASGTPQREQFF.

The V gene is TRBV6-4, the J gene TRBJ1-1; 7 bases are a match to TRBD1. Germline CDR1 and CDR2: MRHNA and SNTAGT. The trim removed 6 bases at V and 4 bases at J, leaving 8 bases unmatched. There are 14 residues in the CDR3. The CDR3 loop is CASSREDRITEAFF. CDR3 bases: TGTGCCAGCAGCCGCGAGGACAGGATCACTGAAGCTTTCTTT.

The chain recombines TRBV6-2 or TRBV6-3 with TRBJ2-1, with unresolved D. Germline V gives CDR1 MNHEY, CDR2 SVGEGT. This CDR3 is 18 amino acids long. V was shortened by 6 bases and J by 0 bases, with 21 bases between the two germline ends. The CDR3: CASSWRRIPSSSYNEQFF. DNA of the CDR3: TGTGCCAGCAGCTGGCGGCGGATACCAAGCAGCTCCTACAATGAGCAGTTCTTC.

CDR3 sequence: CASRTGLYSGNTIYF. For the CDR3, the DNA is TGTGCCAGCAGGACAGGGCTTTACTCTGGAAACACCATATATTTT. This chain links TRBV6-5 with TRBJ1-3; 7 bases are shared with TRBD1. Losses at the gene ends were 6 bases for V and 0 bases for J; bases not matched to a gene: 5. CDR3 length: 15 amino acids. Germline CDR1 reads MNHEY; CDR2 reads SVGAGI.

Here the CDR3 reads CASSRFRQGAFTGELFF. The CDR3 region has the DNA TGTGCCAGCAGTCGATTCCGTCAGGGGGCTTTCACCGGGGAGCTGTTTTTT. The genes are TRBV6-6 and TRBJ2-2; the match to TRBD1 covers 8 bases. Germline V gives CDR1 MNHNY, CDR2 SVGAGI (reference sequence). The V segment lost 5 bases and the J segment 4 bases; nucleotides outside the gene matches: 12. This CDR3 has 17 amino acids.

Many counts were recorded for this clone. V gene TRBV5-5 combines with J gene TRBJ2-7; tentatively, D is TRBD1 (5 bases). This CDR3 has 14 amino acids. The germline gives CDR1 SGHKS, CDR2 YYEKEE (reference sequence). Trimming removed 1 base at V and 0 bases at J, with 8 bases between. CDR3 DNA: TGTGCCAGCAGCTTGCTGGACATCTCCTACGAGCAGTACTTC. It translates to CASSLLDISYEQYF. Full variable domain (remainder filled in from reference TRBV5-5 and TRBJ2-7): DAGVTQSPTHLIKTRGQQVTLRCSPISGHKSVSWYQQVLGQGPQFIFQYYEKEERGRGNFPDRFSARQFPNYSSELNVNALLLGDSALYLCASSLLDISYEQYFGPGTRLTVT.

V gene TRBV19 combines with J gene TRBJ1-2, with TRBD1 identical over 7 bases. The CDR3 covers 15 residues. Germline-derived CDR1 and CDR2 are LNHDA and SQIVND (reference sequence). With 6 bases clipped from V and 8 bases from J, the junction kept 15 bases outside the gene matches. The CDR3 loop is CASSDMRGGIGGYTF. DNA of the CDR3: TGTGCCAGTAGCGACATGAGAGGGGGCATCGGCGGCTACACCTTC.

DNA of the CDR3: TGTGCCAGCGGTACGACAGGTACAAAGACCTCTGGAAACACCATATATTTT. Its translation is CASGTTGTKTSGNTIYF. The gene calls are TRBV28 and TRBJ1-3, with D possibly TRBD1 on 6 matching bases. Germline lookup yields CDR1 MDHEN and CDR2 SYDVKM. V was cut by 8 bases and J by 0 bases, with 20 bases left in between. This CDR3 has 17 amino acids. Together with reference TRBV28 and TRBJ1-3, the CDR3 gives the full variable domain: DVKVTQSSRYLVKRTGEKVFLECVQDMDHENMFWYRQDPGLGLRLIYFSYDVKMKEKGDIPEGYSVSREKKERFSLILESASTNQTSMYLCASGTTGTKTSGNTIYFGEGSWLTVV.

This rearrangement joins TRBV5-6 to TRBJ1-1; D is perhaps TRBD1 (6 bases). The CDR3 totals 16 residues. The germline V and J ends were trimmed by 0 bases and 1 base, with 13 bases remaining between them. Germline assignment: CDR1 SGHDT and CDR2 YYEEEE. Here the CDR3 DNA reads TGTGCCAGCAGCTTGGAACAGGGTATTTCGAACACTGAAGCTTTCTTT. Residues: CASSLEQGISNTEAFF.

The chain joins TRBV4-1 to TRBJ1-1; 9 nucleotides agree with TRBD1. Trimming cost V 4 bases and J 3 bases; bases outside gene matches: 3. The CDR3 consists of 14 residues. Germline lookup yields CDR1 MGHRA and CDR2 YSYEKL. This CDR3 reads CASSPGTGYTEAFF. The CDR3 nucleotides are TGCGCCAGCAGCCCAGGGACAGGGTACACTGAAGCTTTCTTT.

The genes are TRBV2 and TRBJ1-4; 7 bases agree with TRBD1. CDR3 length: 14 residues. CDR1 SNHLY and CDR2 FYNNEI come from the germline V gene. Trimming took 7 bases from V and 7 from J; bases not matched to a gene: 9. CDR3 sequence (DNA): TGTGCCAGCACCCAACAGGGGATGGGTGAAAAACTGTTTTTT. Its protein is CASTQQGMGEKLFF.